Here is one T cell receptor (beta chain) with its context. This record belongs to a study of blood T cell repertoires in COVID-19. There are 14 residues in the CDR3. Germline assignment: CDR1 SGHRS and CDR2 YFSETQ. Trimming at V came to 4 bases and at J to 8 bases, leaving 5 bases not matched to a gene. The data were produced by immunoSEQ multiplex PCR, yet TCRdb's version contains in-frame clones alone and is incomplete. The data hold about 38,000 clones, with 80% to 90% observed a single time. The clonotype originates from a human donor in a cohort sampled during active COVID-19. The chain is built from TRBV5-1 and TRBJ2-4, with 11 nucleotides matching TRBD1. Sequencing used peripheral blood. This chain's CDR3 is CASSLWGQGDIQYF. CDR3 coding DNA: TGCGCCAGCAGCCTTTGGGGACAGGGGGACATTCAGTACTTC.